A selection of T cell receptor beta chains follows, all from one sample in a study of blood T cell repertoires in COVID-19. The protocol was immunoSEQ multiplex PCR, while the TCRdb copy is restricted to in-frame clones and leaves out a portion. The repertoire holds approximately 210,000 clones, with 88% as singletons. Sequencing was done on a sample of peripheral blood. These receptors all come from a man in his sixties or seventies with acute or convalescent COVID-19. CDR3s include the opening cysteine and the closing phenylalanine or tryptophan. D genes are given only for firm matches. The listing skips clone size in some rows; elsewhere it reads once, few, many or a size class.

CDR3,DNA,length,D,V,size,J
CASSLVGGYTEAFF,TGCGCCAGCAGCTTGGTAGGGGGCTACACTGAAGCTTTCTTT,14,TRBD1,TRBV5-1,once,TRBJ1-1
CASRTTGGNQPQHF,TGTGCCAGCAGGACTACGGGGGGCAATCAGCCCCAGCATTTT,14,NA,TRBV6-5,NA,TRBJ1-5
CASSRLAGNTEAFF,TGTGCCAGCAGCCGCCTGGCAGGGAACACTGAAGCTTTCTTT,14,NA,TRBV7-3,NA,TRBJ1-1
CASSMTSSYNEQFF,TGTGCCAGTAGTATGACTAGCTCGTACAATGAGCAGTTCTTC,14,TRBD2,TRBV19,NA,TRBJ2-1
CASSANPGYGTDTQYF,TGTGCCAGCAGCGCCAACCCAGGGTATGGCACAGATACGCAGTATTTT,16,NA,TRBV9,NA,TRBJ2-3
CASTRSGSRYEQYF,TGTGCCAGCACTCGCAGCGGGAGCAGGTACGAGCAGTACTTC,14,TRBD2,TRBV6-6,NA,TRBJ2-7
CASSYRDRANYGYTF,TGTGCCAGCAGTTACCGGGACAGAGCTAACTATGGCTACACCTTC,15,TRBD1,TRBV6-5,NA,TRBJ1-2
CASSLAGQGRYGYTF,TGTGCCAGCAGCTTAGCGGGACAGGGGCGCTATGGCTACACCTTC,15,TRBD1,TRBV7-6,once,TRBJ1-2
CASSRTGLVAFF,TGTGCCAGCAGCCGGACAGGGTTGGTGGCTTTCTTT,12,TRBD1,TRBV11-2,NA,TRBJ1-1
CASSSSGDSPLHF,TGTGCCAGCAGTTCCTCGGGAGATTCACCCCTCCACTTT,13,NA,TRBV6-5,NA,TRBJ1-6
CAWSSGGQRPAKNIQYF,TGTGCCTGGAGTAGCGGGGGACAAAGACCCGCCAAAAACATTCAGTACTTC,17,TRBD2,TRBV30,once,TRBJ2-4
CASSLSGPGQGFTPLHF,TGTGCCAGCAGCTTAAGCGGCCCGGGACAGGGTTTTACACCCCTCCACTTT,17,TRBD1,TRBV7-2,NA,TRBJ1-6
CASSILSGRASRETQYF,TGTGCCAGCAGTATACTTAGCGGGAGGGCCTCCAGAGAGACCCAGTACTTC,17,TRBD2,TRBV28,NA,TRBJ2-5
CASSRTSGRISNTGELFF,TGTGCCAGTAGTAGGACTAGCGGGAGGATATCGAACACCGGGGAGCTGTTTTTT,18,TRBD2,TRBV19,once,TRBJ2-2
CASSLRGGSGANVLTF,TGTGCCAGCAGCTTGAGGGGAGGATCTGGGGCCAACGTCCTGACTTTC,16,NA,TRBV7-8,NA,TRBJ2-6
CSASGQGTSQPQHF,TGCAGTGCTAGTGGACAGGGGACGAGTCAGCCCCAGCATTTT,14,TRBD1,TRBV20-1,NA,TRBJ1-5
CASSIGRGAYEQYF,TGTGCCAGTAGTATAGGCAGGGGGGCCTACGAGCAGTACTTC,14,NA,TRBV19,NA,TRBJ2-7
CASSSQGAVNEQYF,TGTGCCAGCAGCTCACAGGGGGCGGTGAACGAGCAGTACTTC,14,TRBD1,TRBV5-4,once,TRBJ2-7
CATSRDSPAGGEKLFF,TGTGCCACCAGCAGAGACAGCCCCGCGGGAGGCGAAAAACTGTTTTTT,16,NA,TRBV15,once,TRBJ1-4
CATSRGGDTQYF,TGTGCCACCAGCAGAGGCGGGGATACGCAGTATTTT,12,NA,TRBV15,few,TRBJ2-3